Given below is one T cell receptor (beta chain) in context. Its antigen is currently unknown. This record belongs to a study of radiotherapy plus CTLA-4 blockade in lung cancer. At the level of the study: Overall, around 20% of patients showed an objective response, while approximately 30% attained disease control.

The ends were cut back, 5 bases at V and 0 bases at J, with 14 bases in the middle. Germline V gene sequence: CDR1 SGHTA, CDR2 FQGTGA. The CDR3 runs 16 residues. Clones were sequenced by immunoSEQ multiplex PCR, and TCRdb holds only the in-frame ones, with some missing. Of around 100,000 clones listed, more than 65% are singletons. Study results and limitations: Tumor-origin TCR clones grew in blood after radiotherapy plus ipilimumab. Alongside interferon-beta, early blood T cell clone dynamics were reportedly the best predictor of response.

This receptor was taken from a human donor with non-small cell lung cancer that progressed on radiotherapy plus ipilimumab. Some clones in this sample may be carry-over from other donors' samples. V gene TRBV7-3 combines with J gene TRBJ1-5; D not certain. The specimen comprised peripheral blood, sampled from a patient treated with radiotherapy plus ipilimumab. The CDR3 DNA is TGTGCCAGCAGCCACCGGACTGTCTATAGCAATCAGCCCCAGCATTTT. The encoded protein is CASSHRTVYSNQPQHF. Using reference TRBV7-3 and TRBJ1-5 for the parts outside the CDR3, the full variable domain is GAGVSQTPSNKVTEKGKYVELRCDPISGHTALYWYRQSLGQGPEFLIYFQGTGAADDSGLPNDRFFAVRPEGSVSTLKIQRTERGDSAVYLCASSHRTVYSNQPQHFGDGTRLSIL.